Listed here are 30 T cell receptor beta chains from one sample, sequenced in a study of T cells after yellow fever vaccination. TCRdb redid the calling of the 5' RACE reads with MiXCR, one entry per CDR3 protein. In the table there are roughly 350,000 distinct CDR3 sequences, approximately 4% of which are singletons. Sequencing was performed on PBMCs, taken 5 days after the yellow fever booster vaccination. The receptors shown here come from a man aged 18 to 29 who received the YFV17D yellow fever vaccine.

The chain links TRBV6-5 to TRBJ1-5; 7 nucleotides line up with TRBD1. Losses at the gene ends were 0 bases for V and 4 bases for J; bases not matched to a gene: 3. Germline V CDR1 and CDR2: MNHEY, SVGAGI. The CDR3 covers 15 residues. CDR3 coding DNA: TGTGCCAGCAGTTACTCTTCGACAGGGAATCAGCCCCAGCATTTT. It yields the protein CASSYSSTGNQPQHF.

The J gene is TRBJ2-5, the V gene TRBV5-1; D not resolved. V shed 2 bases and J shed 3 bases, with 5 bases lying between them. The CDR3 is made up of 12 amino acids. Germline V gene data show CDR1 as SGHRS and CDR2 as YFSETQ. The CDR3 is CASSFFEETQYF. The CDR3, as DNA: TGCGCCAGCAGCTTCTTTGAAGAGACCCAGTACTTC.

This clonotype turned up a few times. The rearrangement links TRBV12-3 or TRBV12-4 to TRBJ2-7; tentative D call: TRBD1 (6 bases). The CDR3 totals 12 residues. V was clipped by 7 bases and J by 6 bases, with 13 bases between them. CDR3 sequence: CASTGTFGEQYF. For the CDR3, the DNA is TGTGCCAGCACCGGGACATTTGGCGAGCAGTACTTC.

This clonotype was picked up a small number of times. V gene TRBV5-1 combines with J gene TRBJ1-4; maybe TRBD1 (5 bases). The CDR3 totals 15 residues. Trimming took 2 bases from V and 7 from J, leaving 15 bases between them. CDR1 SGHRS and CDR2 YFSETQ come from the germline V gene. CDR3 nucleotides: TGCGCCAGCAGCTTACAGGCCGGGTTCGGTGAAAAACTGTTTTTT. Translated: CASSLQAGFGEKLFF.

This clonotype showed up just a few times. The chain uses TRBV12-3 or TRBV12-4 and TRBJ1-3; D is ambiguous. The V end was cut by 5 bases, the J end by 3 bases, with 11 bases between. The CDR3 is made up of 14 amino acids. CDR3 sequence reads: CASSNGLGGNTIYF. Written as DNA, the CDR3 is TGTGCCAGCAGTAATGGGTTAGGTGGAAACACCATATATTTT.

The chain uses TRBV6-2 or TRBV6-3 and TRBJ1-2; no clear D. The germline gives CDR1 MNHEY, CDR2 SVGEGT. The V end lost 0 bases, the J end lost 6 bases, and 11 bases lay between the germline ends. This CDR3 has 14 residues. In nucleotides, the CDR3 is TGTGCCAGCAGTTACTCGGGGATTCCAGATGGCTACACCTTC. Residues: CASSYSGIPDGYTF.

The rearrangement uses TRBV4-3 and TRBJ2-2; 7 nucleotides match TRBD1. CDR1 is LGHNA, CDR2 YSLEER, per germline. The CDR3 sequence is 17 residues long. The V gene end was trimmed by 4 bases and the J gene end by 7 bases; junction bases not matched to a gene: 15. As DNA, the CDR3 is TGCGCCAGCAGCCCAGGGGGTTCACGACGATCGGACGGGGAGCTGTTTTTT. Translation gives CASSPGGSRRSDGELFF.

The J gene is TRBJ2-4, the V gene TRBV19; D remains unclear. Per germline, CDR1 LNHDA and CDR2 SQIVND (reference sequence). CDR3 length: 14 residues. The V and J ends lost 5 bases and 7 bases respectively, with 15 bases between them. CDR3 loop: CASSPFVGMNIQYF. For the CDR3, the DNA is TGTGCCAGTAGTCCATTCGTTGGTATGAACATTCAGTACTTC.

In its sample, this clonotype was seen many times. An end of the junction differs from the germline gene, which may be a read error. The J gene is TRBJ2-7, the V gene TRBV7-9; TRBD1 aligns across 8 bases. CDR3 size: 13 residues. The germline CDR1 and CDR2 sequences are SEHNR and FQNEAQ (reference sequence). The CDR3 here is CASSLRQGYEQYF. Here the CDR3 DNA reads TGCGCCAGCAGCCTTCGACAGGGGTACGAGCAGTACTTC.

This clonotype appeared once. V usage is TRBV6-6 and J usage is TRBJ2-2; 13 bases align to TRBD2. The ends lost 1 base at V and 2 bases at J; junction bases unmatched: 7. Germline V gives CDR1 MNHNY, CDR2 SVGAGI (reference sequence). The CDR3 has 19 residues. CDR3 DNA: TGTGCCAGCAGTTACTTCGGACTAGCGGGGGCGTATAACACCGGGGAGCTGTTTTTT. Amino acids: CASSYFGLAGAYNTGELFF.

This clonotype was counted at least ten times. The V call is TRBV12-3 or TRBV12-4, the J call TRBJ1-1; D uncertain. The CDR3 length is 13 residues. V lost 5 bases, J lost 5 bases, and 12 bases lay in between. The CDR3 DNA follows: TGTGCCAGCAGTCCCGGATTCGGGACTGAAGCTTTCTTT. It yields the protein CASSPGFGTEAFF.

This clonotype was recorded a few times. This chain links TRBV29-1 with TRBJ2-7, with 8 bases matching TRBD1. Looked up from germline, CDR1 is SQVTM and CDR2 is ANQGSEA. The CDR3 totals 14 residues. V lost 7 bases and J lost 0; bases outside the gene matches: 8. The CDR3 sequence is CSALDRASSYEQYF. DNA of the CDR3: TGCAGCGCCCTGGACAGGGCGAGCTCCTACGAGCAGTACTTC.

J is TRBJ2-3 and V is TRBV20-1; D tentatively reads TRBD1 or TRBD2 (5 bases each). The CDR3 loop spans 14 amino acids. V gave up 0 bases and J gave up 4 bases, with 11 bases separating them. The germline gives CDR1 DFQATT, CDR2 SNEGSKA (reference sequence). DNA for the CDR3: TGCAGTGCTAGAGATTTGGGGGTCGCAGATACGCAGTATTTT. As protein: CSARDLGVADTQYF.

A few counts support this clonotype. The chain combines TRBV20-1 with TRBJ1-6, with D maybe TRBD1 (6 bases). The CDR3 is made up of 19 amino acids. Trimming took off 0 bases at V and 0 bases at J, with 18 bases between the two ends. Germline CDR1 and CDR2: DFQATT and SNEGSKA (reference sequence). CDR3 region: CSARDLRGLLSSYNSPLHF. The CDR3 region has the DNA TGCAGTGCTAGAGATCTCAGGGGACTATTAAGCTCCTATAATTCACCCCTCCACTTT.

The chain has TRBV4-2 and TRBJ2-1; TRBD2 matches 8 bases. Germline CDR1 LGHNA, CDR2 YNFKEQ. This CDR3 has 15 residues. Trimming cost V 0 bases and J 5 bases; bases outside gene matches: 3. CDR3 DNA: TGTGCCAGCAGCCAAGAGAAGCGGGGGAACAATGAGCAGTTCTTC. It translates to CASSQEKRGNNEQFF.

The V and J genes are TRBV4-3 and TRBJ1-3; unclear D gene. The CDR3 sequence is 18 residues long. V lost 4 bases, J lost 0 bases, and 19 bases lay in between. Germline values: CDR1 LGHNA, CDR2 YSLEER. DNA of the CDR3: TGCGCCAGCAGCCTCCTATCGGCCGGCCCAAGCTCTGGAAACACCATATATTTT. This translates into CASSLLSAGPSSGNTIYF.

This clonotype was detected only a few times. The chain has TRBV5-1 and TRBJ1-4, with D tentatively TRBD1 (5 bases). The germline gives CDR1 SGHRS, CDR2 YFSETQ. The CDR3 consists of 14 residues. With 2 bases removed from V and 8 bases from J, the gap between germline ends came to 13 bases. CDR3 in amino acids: CASSFGVAGEKLFF. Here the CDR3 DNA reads TGCGCCAGCAGCTTCGGCGTTGCAGGGGAAAAACTGTTTTTT.

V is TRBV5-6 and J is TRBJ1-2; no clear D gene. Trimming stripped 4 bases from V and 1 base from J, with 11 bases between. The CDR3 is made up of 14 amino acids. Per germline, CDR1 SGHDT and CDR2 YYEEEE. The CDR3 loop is CASSPDGNNYGYTF. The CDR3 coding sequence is TGTGCCAGCAGCCCGGACGGGAATAACTATGGCTACACCTTC. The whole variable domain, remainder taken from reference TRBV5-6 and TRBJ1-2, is DAGVTQSPTHLIKTRGQQVTLRCSPKSGHDTVSWYQQALGQGPQFIFQYYEEEERQRGNFPDRFSGHQFPNYSSELNVNALLLGDSALYLCASSPDGNNYGYTFGSGTRLTVV.

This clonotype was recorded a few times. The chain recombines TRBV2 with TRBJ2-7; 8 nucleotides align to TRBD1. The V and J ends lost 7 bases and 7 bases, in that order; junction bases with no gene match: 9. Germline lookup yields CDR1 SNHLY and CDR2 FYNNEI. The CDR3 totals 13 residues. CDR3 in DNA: TGTGCCAGCATGAGGGACAGGCCTGAAGAGCAGTACTTC. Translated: CASMRDRPEEQYF.

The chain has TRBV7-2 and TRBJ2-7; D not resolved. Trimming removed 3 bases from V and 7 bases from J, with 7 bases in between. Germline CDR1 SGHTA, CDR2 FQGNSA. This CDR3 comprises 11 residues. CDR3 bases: TGTGCCAGCAGCTTCGCTAGAGAGCAGTACTTC. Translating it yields CASSFAREQYF.

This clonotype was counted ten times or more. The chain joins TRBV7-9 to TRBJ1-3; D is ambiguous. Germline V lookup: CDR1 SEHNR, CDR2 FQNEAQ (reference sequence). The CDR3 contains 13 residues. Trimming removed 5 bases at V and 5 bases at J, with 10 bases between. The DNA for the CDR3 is TGTGCCAGCAGCCCTGGACCGAGAAACACCATATATTTT. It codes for CASSPGPRNTIYF.

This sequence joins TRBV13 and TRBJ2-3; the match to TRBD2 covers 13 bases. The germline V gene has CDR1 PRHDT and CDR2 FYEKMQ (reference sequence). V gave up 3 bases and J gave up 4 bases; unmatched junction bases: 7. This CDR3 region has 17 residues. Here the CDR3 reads CASSLKLAGGQSDTQYF. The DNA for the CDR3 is TGTGCCAGCAGCTTGAAACTAGCGGGGGGGCAATCAGATACGCAGTATTTT. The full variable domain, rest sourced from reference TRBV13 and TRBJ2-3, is AAGVIQSPRHLIKEKRETATLKCYPIPRHDTVYWYQQGPGQDPQFLISFYEKMQSDKGSIPDRFSAQQFSDYHSELNMSSLELGDSALYFCASSLKLAGGQSDTQYFGPGTRLTVL.

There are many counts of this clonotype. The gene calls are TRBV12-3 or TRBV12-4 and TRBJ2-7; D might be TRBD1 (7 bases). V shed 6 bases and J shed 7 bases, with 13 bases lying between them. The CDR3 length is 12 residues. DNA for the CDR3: TGTGCCAGCAGCCCAGGGGGGAAAGAGCAGTACGTC. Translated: CASSPGGKEQYV.

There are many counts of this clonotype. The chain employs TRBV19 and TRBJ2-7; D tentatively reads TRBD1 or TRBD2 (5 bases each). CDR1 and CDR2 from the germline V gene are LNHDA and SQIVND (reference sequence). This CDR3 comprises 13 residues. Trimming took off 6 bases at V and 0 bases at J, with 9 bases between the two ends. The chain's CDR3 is CASSGAPSYEQYF. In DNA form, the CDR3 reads TGTGCCAGTAGCGGGGCCCCCTCCTACGAGCAGTACTTC.

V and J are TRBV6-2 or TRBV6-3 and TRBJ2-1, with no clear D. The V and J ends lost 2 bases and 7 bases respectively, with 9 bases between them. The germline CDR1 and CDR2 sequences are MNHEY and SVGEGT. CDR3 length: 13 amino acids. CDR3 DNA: TGTGCCAGCAGTTACAGTCTGCGAAATGAGCAGTTCTTC. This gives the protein CASSYSLRNEQFF.

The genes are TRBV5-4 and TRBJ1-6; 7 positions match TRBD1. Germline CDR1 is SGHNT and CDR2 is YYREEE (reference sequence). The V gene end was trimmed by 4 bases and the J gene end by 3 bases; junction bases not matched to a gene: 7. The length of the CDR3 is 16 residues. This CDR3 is CASSGRTGNYNSPLHF. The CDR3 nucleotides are TGTGCCAGCAGCGGAAGGACAGGCAACTATAATTCACCCCTCCACTTT.

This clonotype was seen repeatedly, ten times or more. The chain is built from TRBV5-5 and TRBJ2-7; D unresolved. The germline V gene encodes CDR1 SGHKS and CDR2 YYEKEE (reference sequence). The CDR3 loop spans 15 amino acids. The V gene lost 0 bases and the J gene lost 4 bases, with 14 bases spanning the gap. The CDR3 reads CASSLVATGVYEQYF. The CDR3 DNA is TGTGCCAGCAGCTTGGTGGCCACTGGGGTTTACGAGCAGTACTTC.

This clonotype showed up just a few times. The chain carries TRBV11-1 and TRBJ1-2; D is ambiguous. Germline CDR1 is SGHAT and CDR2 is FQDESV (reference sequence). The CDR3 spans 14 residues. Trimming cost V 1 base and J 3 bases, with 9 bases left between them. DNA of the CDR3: TGTGCCAGCAGCTTAGGGTGGCAGGACTATGGCTACACCTTC. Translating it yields CASSLGWQDYGYTF.

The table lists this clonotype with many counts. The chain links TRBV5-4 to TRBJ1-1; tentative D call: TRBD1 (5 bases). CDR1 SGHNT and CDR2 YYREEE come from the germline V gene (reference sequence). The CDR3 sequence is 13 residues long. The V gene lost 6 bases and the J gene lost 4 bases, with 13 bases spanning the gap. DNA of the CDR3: TGTGCCAGCACCGGGGGGGGATTCACTGAAGCTTTCTTT. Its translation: CASTGGGFTEAFF.

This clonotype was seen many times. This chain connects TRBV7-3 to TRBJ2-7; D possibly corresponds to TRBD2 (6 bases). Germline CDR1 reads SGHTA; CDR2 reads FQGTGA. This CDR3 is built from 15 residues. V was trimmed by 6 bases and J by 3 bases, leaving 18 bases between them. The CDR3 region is CASRGTGTAIYEQYF. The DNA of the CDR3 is TGTGCCAGCAGGGGAACCGGGACTGCAATCTACGAGCAGTACTTC.